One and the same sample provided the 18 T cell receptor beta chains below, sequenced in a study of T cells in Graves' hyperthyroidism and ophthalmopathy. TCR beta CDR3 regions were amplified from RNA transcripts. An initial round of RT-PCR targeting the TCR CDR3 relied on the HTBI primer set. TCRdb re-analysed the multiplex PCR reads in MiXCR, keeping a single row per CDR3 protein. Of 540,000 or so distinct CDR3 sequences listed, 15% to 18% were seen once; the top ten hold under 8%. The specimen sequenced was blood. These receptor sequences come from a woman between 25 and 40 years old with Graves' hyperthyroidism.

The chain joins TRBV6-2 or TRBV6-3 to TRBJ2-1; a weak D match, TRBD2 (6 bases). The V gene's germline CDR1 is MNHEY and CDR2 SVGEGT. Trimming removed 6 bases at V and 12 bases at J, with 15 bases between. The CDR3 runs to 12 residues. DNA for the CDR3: TGTGCCAGCAGGACGGGGGATGTTCGGCAGTTCTTC. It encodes CASRTGDVRQFF.

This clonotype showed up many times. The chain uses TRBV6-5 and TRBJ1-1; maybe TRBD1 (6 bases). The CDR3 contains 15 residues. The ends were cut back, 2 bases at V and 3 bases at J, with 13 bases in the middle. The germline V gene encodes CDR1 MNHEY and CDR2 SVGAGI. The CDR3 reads CASSYGTGIDTEAFF. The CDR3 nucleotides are TGTGCCAGCAGTTACGGCACAGGGATAGACACTGAAGCTTTCTTT.

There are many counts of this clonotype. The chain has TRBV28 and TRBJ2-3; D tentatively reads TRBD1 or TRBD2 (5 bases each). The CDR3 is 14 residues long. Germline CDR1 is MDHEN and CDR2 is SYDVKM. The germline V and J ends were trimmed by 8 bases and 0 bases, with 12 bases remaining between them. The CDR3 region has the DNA TGTGCCAGCGGATCCGGGACGAGCACAGATACGCAGTATTTT. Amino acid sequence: CASGSGTSTDTQYF.

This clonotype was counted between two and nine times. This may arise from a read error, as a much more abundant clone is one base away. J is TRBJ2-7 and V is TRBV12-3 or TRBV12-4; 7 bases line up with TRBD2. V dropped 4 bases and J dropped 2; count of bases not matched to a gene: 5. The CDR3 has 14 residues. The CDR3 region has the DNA TGTGCCAGCAGTTCCCCGGGACTACCCTACGAGCAGTACTTC. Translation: CASSSPGLPYEQYF.

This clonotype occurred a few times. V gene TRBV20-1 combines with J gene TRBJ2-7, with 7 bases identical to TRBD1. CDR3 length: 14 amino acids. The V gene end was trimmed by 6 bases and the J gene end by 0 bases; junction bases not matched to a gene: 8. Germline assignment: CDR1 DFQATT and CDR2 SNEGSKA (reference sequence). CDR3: CSASTGTASYEQYF. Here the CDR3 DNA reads TGCAGTGCCAGCACCGGGACAGCCTCCTACGAGCAGTACTTC.

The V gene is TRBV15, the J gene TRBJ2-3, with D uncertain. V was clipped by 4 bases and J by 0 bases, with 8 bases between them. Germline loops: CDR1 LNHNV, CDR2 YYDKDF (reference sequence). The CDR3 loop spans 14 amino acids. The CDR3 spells CATSMPPSTDTQYF. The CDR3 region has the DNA TGTGCCACCAGCATGCCCCCTAGCACAGATACGCAGTATTTT.

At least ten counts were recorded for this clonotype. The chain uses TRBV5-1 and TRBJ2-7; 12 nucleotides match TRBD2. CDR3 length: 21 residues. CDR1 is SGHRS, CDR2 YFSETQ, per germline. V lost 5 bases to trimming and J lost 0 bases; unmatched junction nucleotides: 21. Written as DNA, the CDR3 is TGCGCCAGCAGGTCCGACGTTCCGGGACTAGCGGGCCCCCAAACCTCCTACGAGCAGTACTTC. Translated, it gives CASRSDVPGLAGPQTSYEQYF.

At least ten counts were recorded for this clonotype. CDR3 region: CASSFQGLGEAFF. The CDR3 region has the DNA TGTGCCAGCAGCTTCCAGGGGTTGGGAGAAGCTTTCTTT. The chain links TRBV5-6 to TRBJ1-1, with a possible D match to TRBD1 (6 bases). This CDR3 has 13 residues. V lost 2 bases to trimming and J lost 8 bases, with 13 bases between them. Germline V gives CDR1 SGHDT, CDR2 YYEEEE.

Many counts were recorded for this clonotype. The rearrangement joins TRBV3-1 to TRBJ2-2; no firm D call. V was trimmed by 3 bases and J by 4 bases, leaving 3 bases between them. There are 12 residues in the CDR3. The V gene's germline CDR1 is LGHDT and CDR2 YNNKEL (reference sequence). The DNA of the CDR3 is TGTGCCAGCAGCCAGATCACCGGGGAGCTGTTTTTT. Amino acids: CASSQITGELFF. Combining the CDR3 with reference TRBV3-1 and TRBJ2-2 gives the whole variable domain DTAVSQTPKYLVTQMGNDKSIKCEQNLGHDTMYWYKQDSKKFLKIMFSYNNKELIINETVPNRFSPKSPDKAHLNLHINSLELGDSAVYFCASSQITGELFFGEGSRLTVL.

The CDR3 here is CASSEKGTGYGNTIYF. DNA of the CDR3: TGTGCCAGCAGTGAAAAAGGGACAGGGTATGGAAACACCATATATTTT. The V call is TRBV2, the J call TRBJ1-3; 9 positions match TRBD1. The CDR3 is 16 amino acids. After removal of 2 bases from V and 3 bases from J, the junction contained 5 bases not matched to a gene. Germline values: CDR1 SNHLY, CDR2 FYNNEI.

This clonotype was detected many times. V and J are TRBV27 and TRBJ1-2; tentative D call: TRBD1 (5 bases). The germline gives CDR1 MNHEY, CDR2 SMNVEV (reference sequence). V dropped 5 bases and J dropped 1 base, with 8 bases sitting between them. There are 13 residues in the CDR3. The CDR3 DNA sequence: TGTGCCAGCAGTCCACAGGATAACTATGGCTACACCTTC. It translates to CASSPQDNYGYTF.

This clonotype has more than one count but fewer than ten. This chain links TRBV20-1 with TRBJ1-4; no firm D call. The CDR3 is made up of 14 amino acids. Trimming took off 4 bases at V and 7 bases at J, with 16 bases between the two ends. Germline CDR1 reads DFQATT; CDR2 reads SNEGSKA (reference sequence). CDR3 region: CSANTVESREKLFF. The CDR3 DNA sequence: TGCAGTGCTAACACCGTCGAGTCACGTGAAAAACTGTTTTTT.

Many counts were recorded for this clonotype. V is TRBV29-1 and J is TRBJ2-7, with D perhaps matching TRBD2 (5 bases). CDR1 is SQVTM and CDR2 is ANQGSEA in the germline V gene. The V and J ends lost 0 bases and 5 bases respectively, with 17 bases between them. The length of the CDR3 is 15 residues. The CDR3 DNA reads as TGCAGCGTTGAAGATTGGGGTGGGAGAGGCAACGAGCAGTACTTC. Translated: CSVEDWGGRGNEQYF.

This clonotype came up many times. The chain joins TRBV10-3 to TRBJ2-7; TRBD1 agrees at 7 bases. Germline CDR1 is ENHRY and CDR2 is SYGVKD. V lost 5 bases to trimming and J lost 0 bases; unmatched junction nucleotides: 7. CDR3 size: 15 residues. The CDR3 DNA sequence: TGTGCCATCAGTCCGACAGGGTCGGGCTCCTACGAGCAGTACTTC. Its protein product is CAISPTGSGSYEQYF.

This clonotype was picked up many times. The CDR3 DNA is TGTGCCAGCAGCTTAAAGCCTGAGAACACTGAAGCTTTCTTT. This gives the protein CASSLKPENTEAFF. The V call is TRBV7-3, the J call TRBJ1-1; D not certain. Germline V gene data show CDR1 as SGHTA and CDR2 as FQGTGA. The CDR3 totals 14 residues. V lost 1 base, J lost 1 base, and 7 bases lay in between.

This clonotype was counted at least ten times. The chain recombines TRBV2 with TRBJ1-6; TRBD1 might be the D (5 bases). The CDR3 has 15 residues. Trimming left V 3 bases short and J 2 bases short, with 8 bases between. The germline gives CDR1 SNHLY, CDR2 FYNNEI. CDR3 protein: CASSDKGPYNSPLHF. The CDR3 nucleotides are TGTGCCAGCAGTGACAAGGGGCCCTATAATTCACCCCTCCACTTT.

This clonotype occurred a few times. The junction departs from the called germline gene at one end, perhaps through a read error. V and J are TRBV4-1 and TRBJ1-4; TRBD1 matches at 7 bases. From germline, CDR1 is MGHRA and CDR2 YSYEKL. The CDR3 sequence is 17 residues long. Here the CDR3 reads CASSQVTGTATNEKLFF. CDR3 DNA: TGCGCCAGTAGCCAAGTAACCGGGACAGCAACTAATGAAAAACTGTTTTTT.

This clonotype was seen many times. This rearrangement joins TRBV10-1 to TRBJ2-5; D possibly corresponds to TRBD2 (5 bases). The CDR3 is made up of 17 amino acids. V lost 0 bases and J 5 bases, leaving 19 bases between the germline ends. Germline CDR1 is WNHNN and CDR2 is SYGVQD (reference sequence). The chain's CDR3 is CASSESRASRYMETQYF. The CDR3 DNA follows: TGCGCCAGCAGTGAGTCGAGGGCTAGCCGATATATGGAGACCCAGTACTTC.